This is a list of T cell receptor beta chains from one sample in a study of T cell repertoires in cytomegalovirus infection. Their target antigens are unknown. In TCRdb, the reads were re-called with MiXCR into one record per CDR3 protein. The sample consists of some 320,000 distinct CDR3 sequences, almost 30% of them appearing once. Here the sequenced sample was cultured PBMCs, taken from culture after CMV antigen stimulation. All receptors derive from a human donor in good health (CMV status not recorded). Some clones in this sample may be carry-over from other donors' samples. The CDR3 runs from the conserved cysteine through the conserved F or W. A D gene is named only where the DNA matches it firmly. Only some rows state a clone size, as once, few, many or a class for expanded clones.

J gene	V gene	clone size	D gene	CDR3 DNA	CDR3 protein
TRBJ1-6	TRBV18	once	.	TGTGCCAGCTCACCAAGGGCAGGGACGAGTGGGAATTCACCCCTCCACTTT	CASSPRAGTSGNSPLHF
TRBJ2-3	TRBV11-3	few	TRBD2	TGTGCCAGCAGCTTCCTTGCGGGGGGGACAGATACGCAGTATTTT	CASSFLAGGTDTQYF
TRBJ1-5	TRBV12-3/TRBV12-4	.	TRBD1	TGTGCCAGCAGTTTAGCTCAGGGGGACAATCAGCCCCAGCATTTT	CASSLAQGDNQPQHF
TRBJ2-5	TRBV12-3/TRBV12-4	.	.	TGTGCCAGCAGTTTACAGAGGGGAATTGGGGAGACCCAGTACTTC	CASSLQRGIGETQYF
TRBJ1-2	TRBV6-1	.	.	TGTGCCAGCAGTGATCGAGTGTTCTATGGCTACACCTTC	CASSDRVFYGYTF
TRBJ2-1	TRBV7-3	many	.	TGTGCCAGCAGCCCCAGGGTGTTTAGGGAACACAATGAGCAGTTCTTC	CASSPRVFREHNEQFF
TRBJ1-1	TRBV18	.	.	TGTGCCAGCTCACCACTTGTGGGCAGCTATAGGAACACTGAAGCTTTCTTT	CASSPLVGSYRNTEAFF
TRBJ2-7	TRBV7-9	.	.	TGTGCCAGCAGCTTAGAATTGCGGGATACCGAGCAGTACTTC	CASSLELRDTEQYF
TRBJ1-2	TRBV28	few	.	TGTGCCAGCAGTTTCGGGTACAGACGCTATGGCTACACCTTC	CASSFGYRRYGYTF
TRBJ1-2	TRBV2	.	.	TGTGCCAGCAGAGAGCCTCAAGCTAACTATGGCTACACCTTC	CASREPQANYGYTF
TRBJ1-6	TRBV12-3/TRBV12-4	.	.	TGTGCCAGCAGCCGTACAGGGCTAGGTTCACCCCTCCACTTT	CASSRTGLGSPLHF
TRBJ2-1	TRBV15	few	.	TGTGCCACCAGCAGAGATGGGGGGAACTACAATGAGCAGTTCTTC	CATSRDGGNYNEQFF
TRBJ1-6	TRBV5-1	.	.	TGCGCCAGCAGCTTGGCCCTCTATAATTCACCCCTCCACTTT	CASSLALYNSPLHF
TRBJ1-3	TRBV12-3/TRBV12-4	.	.	TGTGCCAGCAGTTTTAGGGTGGGGGGCGTAAACACCATATATTTT	CASSFRVGGVNTIYF
TRBJ2-5	TRBV10-2	.	TRBD1	TGCGCCAGCAGTGGACAGGGGGCGCGAGGAGAGACCCAGTACTTC	CASSGQGARGETQYF
TRBJ1-4	TRBV2	.	.	TGTGCCAGCAGGACCGCGTCGGTACTTAATGAAAAACTGTTTTTT	CASRTASVLNEKLFF
TRBJ1-1	TRBV7-9	many	.	TGTGCCAGCAGCTTAAACAGTAACACTGAAGCTTTCTTT	CASSLNSNTEAFF
TRBJ1-1	TRBV7-2	many	.	TGTGCCAGCAGCTTAGTAGGGACGGGTTGGGCTTTCTTT	CASSLVGTGWAFF
TRBJ2-7	TRBV7-2	many	TRBD2	TGTGCCAGCAGCCCGACCCGGGGACTAGCGGGAGACTACGAGCAGTACTTC	CASSPTRGLAGDYEQYF
TRBJ1-5	TRBV11-2	few	.	TGTGCCAGCAGCCGAGAATTACGTCAGCCCCAGCATTTT	CASSRELRQPQHF
TRBJ2-1	TRBV7-2	many	TRBD2	TGTGCCAGCAGCCCCATCCGGACTAGCGGGGGCTACAATGAGCAGTTCTTC	CASSPIRTSGGYNEQFF
TRBJ2-7	TRBV7-3	few	.	TGTGCCAGCAGCCGAGGGTTGGGGAGCTCCTACGAGCAGTACTTC	CASSRGLGSSYEQYF